This record covers a single T cell receptor beta chain. Antigen: not known. Sequencing was performed with immunoSEQ multiplex PCR; in TCRdb, only in-frame clones are kept and a portion is missing. Of tens of thousands of clones listed, more than 80% were seen once; the top ten hold approximately 0.51%. This specimen comes from a study of regulatory and conventional T cells in RAG deficiency. Genomic DNA came from blood conventional CD4+ T cells gated CD25-low CD127-high. This CDR3 comprises 13 residues. Trimming stripped 0 bases from V and 8 bases from J, with 7 bases between. Germline V gene data show CDR1 as SGHTA and CDR2 as FQGTGA. Broader study findings: Treg unique TCR beta sequences were approximately 100-fold fewer in Omenn syndrome and CID/AS patients than controls. Shannon entropy fell and Simpson indices rose in RAG-deficient patients. In Omenn syndrome, Treg and Tconv repertoires overlapped >85%.

The data also belong to a second study, concerning regulatory T cells. That investigation notes: Primers: 52 TRBV forward and 13 TRBJ reverse. Patient repertoires had restricted TRB V-J pairs and skewed V and J usage, most in Tregs.

J is TRBJ2-2 and V is TRBV7-3; no clear D gene. Sequenced sample: CD4+ effector T cells sorted from blood. The receptor's source is a human donor in good health. CDR3 protein: CASSLTNSGELFF. The CDR3 DNA sequence: TGTGCCAGCAGCTTAACGAATTCGGGGGAGCTGTTTTTT.